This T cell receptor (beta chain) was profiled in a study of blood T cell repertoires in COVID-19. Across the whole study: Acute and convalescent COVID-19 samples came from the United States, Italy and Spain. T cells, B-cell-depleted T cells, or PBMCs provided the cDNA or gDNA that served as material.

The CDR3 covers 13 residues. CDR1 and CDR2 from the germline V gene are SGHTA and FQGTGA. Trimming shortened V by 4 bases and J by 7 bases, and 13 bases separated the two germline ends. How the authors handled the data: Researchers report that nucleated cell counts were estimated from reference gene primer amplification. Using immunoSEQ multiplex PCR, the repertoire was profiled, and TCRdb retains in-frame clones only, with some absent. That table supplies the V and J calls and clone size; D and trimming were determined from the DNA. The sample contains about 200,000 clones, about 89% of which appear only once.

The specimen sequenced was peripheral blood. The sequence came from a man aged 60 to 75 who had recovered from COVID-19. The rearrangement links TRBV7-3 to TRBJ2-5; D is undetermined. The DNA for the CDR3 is TGTGCCAGCAGCTCGATACCTACGGGGACCCAGTACTTC. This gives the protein CASSSIPTGTQYF.